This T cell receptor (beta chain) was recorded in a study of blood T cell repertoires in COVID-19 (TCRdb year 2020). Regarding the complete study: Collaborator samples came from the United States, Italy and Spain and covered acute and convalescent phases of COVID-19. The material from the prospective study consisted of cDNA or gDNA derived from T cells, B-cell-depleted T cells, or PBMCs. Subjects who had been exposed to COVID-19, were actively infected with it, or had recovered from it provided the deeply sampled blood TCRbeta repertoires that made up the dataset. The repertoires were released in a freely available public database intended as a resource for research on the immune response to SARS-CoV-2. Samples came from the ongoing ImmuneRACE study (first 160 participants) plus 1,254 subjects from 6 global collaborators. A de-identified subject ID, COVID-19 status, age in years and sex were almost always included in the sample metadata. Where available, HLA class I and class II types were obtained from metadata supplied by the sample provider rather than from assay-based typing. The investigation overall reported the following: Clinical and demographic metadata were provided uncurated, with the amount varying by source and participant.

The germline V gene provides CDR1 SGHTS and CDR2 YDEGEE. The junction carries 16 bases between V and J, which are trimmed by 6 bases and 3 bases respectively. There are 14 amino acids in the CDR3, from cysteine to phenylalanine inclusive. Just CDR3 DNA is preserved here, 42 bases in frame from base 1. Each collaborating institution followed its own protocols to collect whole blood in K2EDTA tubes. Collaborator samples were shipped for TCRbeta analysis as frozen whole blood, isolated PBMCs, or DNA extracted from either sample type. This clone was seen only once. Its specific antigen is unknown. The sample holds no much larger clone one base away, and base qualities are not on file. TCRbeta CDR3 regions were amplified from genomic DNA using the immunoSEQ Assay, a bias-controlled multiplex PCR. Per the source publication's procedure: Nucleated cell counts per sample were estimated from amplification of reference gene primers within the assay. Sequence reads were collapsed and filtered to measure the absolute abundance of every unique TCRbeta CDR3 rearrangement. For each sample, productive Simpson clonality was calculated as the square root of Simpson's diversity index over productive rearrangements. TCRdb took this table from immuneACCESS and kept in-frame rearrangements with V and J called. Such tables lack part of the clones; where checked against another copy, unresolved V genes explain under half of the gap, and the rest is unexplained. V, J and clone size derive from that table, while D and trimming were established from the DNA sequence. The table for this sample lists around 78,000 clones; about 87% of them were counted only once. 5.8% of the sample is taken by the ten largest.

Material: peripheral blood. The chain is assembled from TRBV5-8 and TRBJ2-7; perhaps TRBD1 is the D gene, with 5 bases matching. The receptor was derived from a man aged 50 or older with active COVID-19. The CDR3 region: CASTIGQGSYEQYF. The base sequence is TGTGCCAGCACAATCGGGCAGGGCAGCTACGAGCAGTACTTC.